Each of the 28 T cell receptor beta chains below was sequenced from the same sample in a study of blood T cell repertoires in COVID-19 (dated by TCRdb to between 2020 and 2021). Receptor amplification or capture employed the immunoSEQ multiplex PCR assay. TCRdb obtained this table from immuneACCESS and retained in-frame rearrangements with V and J assigned. These tables miss some clones; where compared with another copy, unresolved V genes account for less than half of the shortfall, and the remainder is unexplained. This sample comprises hundreds of thousands of clones, about nine tenths of them detected only once. The ten largest make up 10% to 12% of the sample. The sample comprised peripheral blood. The origin of the receptors is a woman younger than 45 with COVID-19, enrolled during active disease.

This rearrangement joins TRBV6-4 to TRBJ2-3, with TRBD1 matching 11 bases. Germline V CDR1 and CDR2: MRHNA, SNTAGT. The CDR3 sequence is 15 residues long. With 0 bases clipped from V and 4 bases from J, the junction kept 0 bases outside the gene matches. CDR3 nucleotides: TGTGCCAGCAGTGACTCGGGACAGGGGGCAGATACGCAGTATTTT. It specifies CASSDSGQGADTQYF.

The rearrangement uses TRBV28 and TRBJ2-5; 11 bases fit TRBD2. The CDR3 has 18 amino acids. Trimming removed 3 bases from V and 2 bases from J; junction bases left unmatched: 11. CDR1 and CDR2 (germline): MDHEN, SYDVKM. The CDR3 nucleotides are TGTGCCAGCAGTTTCAGGCTAGCGGGAGGAGGCTGGCAAGAGACCCAGTACTTC. Its translation: CASSFRLAGGGWQETQYF.

This chain links TRBV6-2 or TRBV6-3 with TRBJ2-3, with TRBD1 matching 8 bases. This CDR3 is built from 17 residues. The V and J ends lost 6 bases and 1 base, in that order; junction bases with no gene match: 12. The germline gives CDR1 MNHEY, CDR2 SVGEGT. The CDR3 reads CASSPNRPTGGTDTQYF. CDR3 DNA sequence: TGTGCCAGCAGCCCTAATCGGCCGACAGGGGGCACAGATACGCAGTATTTT.

In its sample, this clone was seen a few times. This chain connects TRBV11-2 to TRBJ2-2, with 7 positions matching TRBD1. The CDR3 sequence is 14 residues long. Germline CDR1 is SGHAT and CDR2 is FQNNGV. The trim removed 1 base at V and 4 bases at J, leaving 0 bases unmatched. CDR3 in DNA: TGTGCCAGCAGCTTAGCAGGGGGCACCGGGGAGCTGTTTTTT. This sequence encodes CASSLAGGTGELFF.

The V gene is TRBV12-3 or TRBV12-4, the J gene TRBJ1-2; D not certain. V shed 1 base and J shed 4 bases, with 7 bases lying between them. There are 13 residues in the CDR3. The CDR3 DNA reads TGTGCCAGCAGTTTAGACTCGCGCTATGGCTACACCTTC. Protein sequence: CASSLDSRYGYTF.

The rearrangement uses TRBV4-2 and TRBJ2-3; 7 bases fit TRBD2. The CDR3 is 14 amino acids. The germline CDR1 and CDR2 sequences are LGHNA and YNFKEQ. With V trimmed by 3 bases and J by 5 bases, 5 bases remained unmatched. CDR3 DNA sequence: TGTGCCAGCAGCCAGAGGGGAGGGGAAGATACGCAGTATTTT. Translating it yields CASSQRGGEDTQYF.

V usage is TRBV9 and J usage is TRBJ2-5, with 14 nucleotides matching TRBD2. The germline gives CDR1 SGDLS, CDR2 YYNGEE. The length of the CDR3 is 17 residues. V lost 3 bases and J lost 3; bases outside the gene matches: 7. DNA for the CDR3: TGTGCCAGCAGCGGGGGACTAGCGGGAGTCGTGGAAGAGACCCAGTACTTC. This translates into CASSGGLAGVVEETQYF.

This clone was detected once. The chain is built from TRBV4-3 and TRBJ1-5; the D is unclear. This CDR3 is built from 15 residues. V lost 0 bases, J lost 7 bases, and 13 bases lay in between. The germline gives CDR1 LGHNA, CDR2 YSLEER. The CDR3 is CASSQDLTVAQPQHF. The CDR3 nucleotides read TGCGCCAGCAGCCAAGACCTAACAGTCGCCCAGCCCCAGCATTTT.

The CDR3 nucleotides read TGTGCCAGCAGACTCCTCCAGGGGAACACTGAAGCTTTCTTT. As protein: CASRLLQGNTEAFF. The chain is built from TRBV6-5 and TRBJ1-1; a weak D match, TRBD1 (5 bases). Trimming removed 6 bases at V and 1 base at J, with 12 bases between. Germline V CDR1 and CDR2: MNHEY, SVGAGI. This CDR3 is built from 14 residues.

The gene calls are TRBV28 and TRBJ2-1; 11 positions match TRBD2. The V gene end was trimmed by 4 bases and the J gene end by 8 bases; junction bases not matched to a gene: 4. The germline CDR1 and CDR2 sequences are MDHEN and SYDVKM. The CDR3 extends over 14 amino acids. CDR3 sequence reads: CASSSSGRIDEQFF. The CDR3 DNA sequence: TGTGCCAGCAGTTCTAGCGGGAGGATCGATGAGCAGTTCTTC.

The rearrangement uses TRBV30 and TRBJ1-2; 8 nucleotides line up with TRBD1. Germline assignment: CDR1 GTSNPN and CDR2 SVGIG (reference sequence). This CDR3 comprises 13 residues. The V gene end was trimmed by 8 bases and the J gene end by 2 bases; junction bases not matched to a gene: 7. The CDR3 is CATARDRNYGYTF. The CDR3 DNA sequence: TGTGCCACCGCCCGGGACAGGAACTATGGCTACACCTTC.

This chain connects TRBV30 to TRBJ2-2, with D tentatively TRBD1 (6 bases). The CDR3 runs to 13 residues. V was trimmed by 3 bases and J by 6 bases, leaving 11 bases between them. The germline gives CDR1 GTSNPN, CDR2 SVGIG (reference sequence). The CDR3 is CAWRKQGSGELFF. In DNA, the CDR3 is TGTGCCTGGAGGAAACAGGGTTCCGGGGAGCTGTTTTTT.

The chain joins TRBV5-1 to TRBJ2-7, with TRBD2 matching 10 bases. The CDR3 has 15 amino acids. V lost 0 bases and J lost 9; bases outside the gene matches: 9. The germline gives CDR1 SGHRS, CDR2 YFSETQ. This chain's CDR3 is CASSLGLLAGDGQYF. The CDR3 region has the DNA TGCGCCAGCAGCTTGGGTCTGCTAGCGGGAGACGGGCAGTACTTC.

This clone was seen a few times. The chain links TRBV5-1 to TRBJ1-2, with D hard to call. Germline V gene lookup returns CDR1 SGHRS and CDR2 YFSETQ. The ends were cut back, 4 bases at V and 1 base at J, with 14 bases in the middle. The CDR3 covers 15 residues. CDR3 coding DNA: TGCGCCAGCAGCATCAGGCCAGGCCATAACTATGGCTACACCTTC. Translated, it gives CASSIRPGHNYGYTF.

The V and J genes are TRBV30 and TRBJ1-6; 7 positions match TRBD1. Germline trimming cut 2 bases from V and 2 bases from J; bases unmatched to any gene: 3. Germline V lookup: CDR1 GTSNPN, CDR2 SVGIG (reference sequence). The CDR3 runs to 15 residues. This chain's CDR3 is CAWSPQGTYNSPLHF. The CDR3 region has the DNA TGTGCCTGGAGTCCACAGGGGACCTATAATTCACCCCTCCACTTT.

This clone was detected only once. This CDR3 is CASSPRTSGADTQYF. As DNA, the CDR3 is TGTGCCAGCAGCCCAAGGACTAGCGGGGCCGATACGCAGTATTTT. This chain uses TRBV6-5 with TRBJ2-3; TRBD2 aligns across 12 bases. Per germline, CDR1 MNHEY and CDR2 SVGAGI. V gave up 6 bases and J gave up 6 bases; unmatched junction bases: 7. The CDR3 sequence is 15 residues long.

This chain joins TRBV11-1 and TRBJ2-2; TRBD1 is a possible D gene (7 bases). Trimming took 6 bases from V and 1 from J, leaving 12 bases between them. The CDR3 loop spans 15 amino acids. Germline assignment: CDR1 SGHAT and CDR2 FQDESV (reference sequence). The CDR3, as DNA: TGTGCCAGCAGTTACAGGGGAGGGAACACCGGGGAGCTGTTTTTT. Translating gives CASSYRGGNTGELFF.

This clone was seen a single time. The V call is TRBV7-8, the J call TRBJ2-4; D remains ambiguous. The ends were cut back, 5 bases at V and 0 bases at J, with 5 bases in the middle. The CDR3 loop spans 13 amino acids. Germline CDR1 SGHVS, CDR2 FQNEAQ. Here the CDR3 reads CASSLLAKNIQYF. DNA for the CDR3: TGTGCCAGCAGCCTCTTAGCCAAAAACATTCAGTACTTC.

This chain uses TRBV24-1 with TRBJ2-1; the match to TRBD2 covers 10 bases. CDR1 and CDR2 from the germline V gene are KGHDR and SFDVKD. The CDR3 runs to 17 residues. V lost 4 bases, J lost 2 bases, and 7 bases stayed unmatched. The CDR3 here is CATSDPSGRGTYNEQFF. In DNA form, the CDR3 reads TGTGCCACCAGTGACCCTAGCGGGAGAGGAACCTACAATGAGCAGTTCTTC.

The rearrangement links TRBV20-1 to TRBJ2-7; 8 positions agree with TRBD1. The CDR3 loop spans 11 amino acids. Germline V gene data show CDR1 as DFQATT and CDR2 as SNEGSKA (reference sequence). V lost 6 bases and J lost 6; bases outside the gene matches: 4. The CDR3 reads CSAGTGREQYF. DNA for the CDR3: TGCAGTGCGGGGACAGGTCGCGAGCAGTACTTC.

The chain couples TRBV19 to TRBJ2-1, with 10 positions matching TRBD2. Trimming took 2 bases from V and 7 from J; bases not matched to a gene: 2. From germline, CDR1 is LNHDA and CDR2 SQIVND (reference sequence). The CDR3 consists of 14 residues. CDR3 bases: TGTGCCAGTAGTATACCTAGCGGGAGTAATGAGCAGTTCTTC. Protein product: CASSIPSGSNEQFF.

The rearrangement uses TRBV28 and TRBJ2-4; no clear D gene. V dropped 6 bases and J dropped 2 bases, with 8 bases sitting between them. CDR3 length: 13 amino acids. The germline V gene has CDR1 MDHEN and CDR2 SYDVKM. CDR3 in DNA: TGTGCCAGCAGAACTTGGTCCAAAAACATTCAGTACTTC. This gives the protein CASRTWSKNIQYF.

This clone has just a few counts. CDR3 DNA: TGTGCCAGCAGCCAAGAAAGCACAGGGGTTGGAAACACCATATATTTT. Its protein product is CASSQESTGVGNTIYF. The J gene is TRBJ1-3, the V gene TRBV4-2, with 7 bases identical to TRBD1. The germline CDR1 and CDR2 sequences are LGHNA and YNFKEQ. This CDR3 is 16 amino acids long. Losses at the gene ends were 0 bases for V and 3 bases for J; bases not matched to a gene: 5.

This clone came up a few times. The CDR3 loop reads CASSVSGRRSEQFF. The DNA for the CDR3 is TGTGCCAGCAGCGTTAGCGGGAGGAGGAGTGAGCAGTTCTTC. The rearrangement joins TRBV9 to TRBJ2-1; 10 bases fit TRBD2. Losses at the gene ends were 2 bases for V and 9 bases for J; bases not matched to a gene: 5. CDR3 length equals 14 residues. The germline gives CDR1 SGDLS, CDR2 YYNGEE. Full variable domain (rest looked up from reference TRBV9 and TRBJ2-1): DSGVTQTPKHLITATGQRVTLRCSPRSGDLSVYWYQQSLDQGLQFLIQYYNGEERAKGNILERFSAQQFPDLHSELNLSSLELGDSALYFCASSVSGRRSEQFFGPGTRLTVL.

V and J are TRBV28 and TRBJ2-7; D perhaps matches TRBD1 (5 bases). The V gene lost 8 bases and the J gene lost 6 bases, with 14 bases spanning the gap. Germline V CDR1 and CDR2: MDHEN, SYDVKM. The CDR3 length is 12 residues. CDR3 sequence (DNA): TGTGCCAGCGAGGACAAAATACGCGAGCAGTACTTC. Translation gives CASEDKIREQYF.

This clone was seen only a few times. V gene TRBV15 combines with J gene TRBJ1-5; no definite D call. Between the trimmed V and J ends, which lost 0 bases and 4 bases, there was a span of 13 bases. Germline CDR1 reads LNHNV; CDR2 reads YYDKDF (reference sequence). There are 16 residues in the CDR3. The DNA for the CDR3 is TGTGCCACCAGCAGAGATACTTGGGCGGGAAATCAGCCCCAGCATTTT. It translates to CATSRDTWAGNQPQHF.

This chain joins TRBV18 and TRBJ2-7; 7 nucleotides line up with TRBD1. Germline loops: CDR1 KGHSH, CDR2 LQKENI. The CDR3 sequence is 14 residues long. Trimming at V came to 3 bases and at J to 3 bases, leaving 5 bases not matched to a gene. CDR3 sequence reads: CASSPTGTLYEQYF. CDR3 nucleotide sequence: TGTGCCAGCTCACCGACAGGGACCCTCTACGAGCAGTACTTC. The variable domain in full, completed from reference TRBV18 and TRBJ2-7, reads NAGVMQNPRHLVRRRGQEARLRCSPMKGHSHVYWYRQLPEEGLKFMVYLQKENIIDESGMPKERFSAEFPKEGPSILRIQQVVRGDSAAYFCASSPTGTLYEQYFGPGTRLTVT.

The genes are TRBV24-1 and TRBJ1-5; a possible D gene is TRBD1 (5 bases). The CDR3 extends over 13 amino acids. In germline, CDR1 is KGHDR, CDR2 SFDVKD. V lost 8 bases, J lost 2 bases, and 9 bases lay in between. Here the CDR3 reads CATNQGGNQPQHF. Here the CDR3 DNA reads TGTGCCACCAACCAGGGTGGCAATCAGCCCCAGCATTTT.